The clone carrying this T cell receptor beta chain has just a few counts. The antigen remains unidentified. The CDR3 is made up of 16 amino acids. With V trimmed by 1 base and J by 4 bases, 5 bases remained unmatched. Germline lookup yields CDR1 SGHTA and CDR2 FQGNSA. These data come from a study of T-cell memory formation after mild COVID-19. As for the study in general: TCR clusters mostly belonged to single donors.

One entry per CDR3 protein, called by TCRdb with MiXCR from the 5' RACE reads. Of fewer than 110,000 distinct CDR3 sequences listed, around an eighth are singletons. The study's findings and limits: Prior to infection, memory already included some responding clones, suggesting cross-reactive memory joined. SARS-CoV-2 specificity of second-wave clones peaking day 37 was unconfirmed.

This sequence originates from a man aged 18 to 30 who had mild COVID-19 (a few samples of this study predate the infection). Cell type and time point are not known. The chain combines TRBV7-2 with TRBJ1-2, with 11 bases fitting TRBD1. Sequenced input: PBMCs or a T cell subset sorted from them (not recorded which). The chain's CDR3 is CASSLGWTGGSYGYTF. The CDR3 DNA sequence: TGTGCCAGCAGCTTAGGGTGGACAGGGGGCTCCTATGGCTACACCTTC.